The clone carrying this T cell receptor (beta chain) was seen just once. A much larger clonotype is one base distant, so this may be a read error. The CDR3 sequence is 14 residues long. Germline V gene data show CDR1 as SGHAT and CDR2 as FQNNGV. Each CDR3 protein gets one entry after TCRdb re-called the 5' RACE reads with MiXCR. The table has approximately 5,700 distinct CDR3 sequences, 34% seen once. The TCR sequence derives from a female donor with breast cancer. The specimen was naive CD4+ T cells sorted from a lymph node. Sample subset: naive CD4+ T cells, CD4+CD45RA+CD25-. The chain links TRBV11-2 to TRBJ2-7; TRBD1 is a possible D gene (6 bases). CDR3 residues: CASSPPHRVGEQHF. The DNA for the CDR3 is TGTGCCAGCAGCCCCCCCCACAGGGTGGGCGAGCAGCACTTC.